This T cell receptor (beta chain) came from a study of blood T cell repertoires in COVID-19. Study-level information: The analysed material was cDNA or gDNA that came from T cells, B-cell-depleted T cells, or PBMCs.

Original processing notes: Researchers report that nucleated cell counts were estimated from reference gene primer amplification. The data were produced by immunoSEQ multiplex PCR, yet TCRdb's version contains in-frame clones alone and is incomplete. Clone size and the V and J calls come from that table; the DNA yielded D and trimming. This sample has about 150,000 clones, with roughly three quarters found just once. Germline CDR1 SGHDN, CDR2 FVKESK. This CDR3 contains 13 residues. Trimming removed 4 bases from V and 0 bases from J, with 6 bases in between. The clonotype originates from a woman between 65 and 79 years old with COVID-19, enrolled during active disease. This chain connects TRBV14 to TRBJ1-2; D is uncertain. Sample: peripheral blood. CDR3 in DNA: TGTGCCAGCAGCCCTGACACTAACTATGGCTACACCTTC. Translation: CASSPDTNYGYTF.